The T cell receptor (beta chain) under discussion was sequenced for a study of blood T cell repertoires in COVID-19 (dated by TCRdb to about 2020). Background on the whole study: Collaborator samples came from the United States, Italy and Spain and covered acute and convalescent phases of COVID-19. The material from the prospective study consisted of cDNA or gDNA derived from T cells, B-cell-depleted T cells, or PBMCs. Deeply sampled blood TCRbeta repertoires from subjects exposed to, actively infected with, or recovered from COVID-19 were included in the dataset. The repertoires were released in a freely available public database meant as a resource for research on the immune response to SARS-CoV-2. Samples came from the ongoing ImmuneRACE study (first 160 participants) plus 1,254 subjects from 6 global collaborators. The sample metadata nearly always contained a de-identified subject ID, COVID-19 status, age in years and sex. HLA class I and class II types, where available, came from metadata supplied by the sample provider rather than from assay-based typing.

V loses 3 bases of germline sequence and J loses 3 bases, and the interval between the two ends is 14 bases. The germline V gene (reference sequence) yields MNHNY for CDR1 and SVGAGI for CDR2. The CDR3 runs 15 amino acids, cysteine and phenylalanine included. Only the CDR3 DNA stays, 45 bases, in frame from base 1. Each collaborating institution followed its own protocols to collect whole blood in K2EDTA tubes. For TCRbeta analysis, collaborator samples were shipped as frozen whole blood, as isolated PBMCs, or as DNA extracted from either sample type. TCRbeta CDR3 regions were amplified from genomic DNA using the immunoSEQ Assay, a bias-controlled multiplex PCR. The authors' pipeline ran thus. The number of nucleated cells in each sample was estimated by amplification of reference gene primers within the assay. To quantify the absolute abundance of each unique TCRbeta CDR3 rearrangement, sequence reads were collapsed and filtered. Productive Simpson clonality was computed per sample as the square root of Simpson's diversity index over productive rearrangements. TCRdb took over this immuneACCESS table, retaining in-frame rearrangements with V and J assigned. Such tables are incomplete; in checked studies, under half of the missing clones stem from an unresolved V gene, and the remainder is unexplained. The DNA was the basis for D and trimming; V, J and clone size are from that table. This sample has approximately 270,000 clones in its table, and roughly 89% of those were observed once. Together, the top ten hold approximately 0.84% of the sample.

The study at large found these results: Clinical and demographic metadata were provided uncurated, with the amount varying by source and participant.

In this sample, this clone turned up once. The antigen it binds to is not known. Nothing much larger sits one base from this clone, and base qualities are not available. Here the chain combines TRBV6-6 and TRBJ1-2, with TRBD1 as a weak D call on 6 bases. The sample was peripheral blood. This receptor was obtained from a man aged 25-45 years with acute or convalescent COVID-19. The CDR3 protein sequence reads: CASSYPDSVHYGYTF. The sequence in DNA is TGTGCCAGCAGTTATCCGGACAGCGTCCACTATGGCTACACCTTC.